The rows below give T cell receptor beta chains drawn from one sample of a study of cytomegalovirus exposure and HLA in healthy donors. The protocol was immunoSEQ multiplex PCR, while the TCRdb copy is restricted to in-frame clones and leaves out a portion. The table records some 160,000 clones, about 80% of them present only once. Sequenced material: PBMCs. The receptor set was obtained from a man aged 55-75 years in good health and CMV-seronegative. Each CDR3 is given with its conserved first and last residue.

V,CDR3
TRBV30,CAWSENRDWITNEQFF
TRBV5-3,CARKARGTVGATNEKLFF
TRBV5-6,CASSPGTAFNQPQHF
TRBV5-4,CASSLPGTRKQYF
TRBV19,CASSTRTGAEAFF
TRBV4-3,CASSQDSGSREQYF
TRBV5-1,CASSLVRGSSTDTQYF
TRBV27,CASRSRTGLNEKLFF
TRBV5-6,CASSFGTGGVKETQYF
TRBV2,CASSPNRAANTGELFF
TRBV5-4,CASSLSGGGTEAFF
TRBV6-5,CASSSAGRSYNEQFF
TRBV4-1,CASSQDLGLVVDTQYF
TRBV7-9,CASSWGSEAFF
TRBV7-2,CASTRQGTATYEQYF
TRBV19,CASKFSFQENYEQYF
TRBV19,CASSIAGGPNNEQFF
TRBV18,CASSPPFQGYNEQFF
TRBV28,CASTSRLAGKYEQYF
TRBV23-1,CASSQGRGNQPQHF
TRBV7-9,CASSPGGLNEKLFF
TRBV30,CAWMRTGASSGANVLTF